Presented here are 16 T cell receptor beta chains from one specimen sequenced in a study of OX40 agonist ivuxolimab in advanced cancers. Sequencing was performed with immunoSEQ multiplex PCR; in TCRdb, only in-frame clones are kept and a portion is missing. The sample has approximately 81,000 clones; about 88% are singletons. The source material was CD4+ or CD8+ T cells sorted from blood, sampled in a trial of the OX40 agonist ivuxolimab. The receptor source for this set is an adult with an advanced solid tumor such as melanoma, head and neck, liver or kidney cancer.

The chain combines TRBV2 with TRBJ2-7, with 9 bases identical to TRBD1. The junction had 15 bases not matched to a gene; V was cut back by 7 bases and J by 5 bases. The CDR3 runs to 16 residues. Germline-derived CDR1 and CDR2 are SNHLY and FYNNEI. CDR3 bases: TGTGCCAGCATCCGACACCCGGGACAGGGTCAAAACGAGCAGTACTTC. Translating it yields CASIRHPGQGQNEQYF.

This chain connects TRBV6-1 to TRBJ1-5; no reliable D call. The germline gives CDR1 MNHNS, CDR2 SASEGT. Between the trimmed V and J ends, which lost 2 bases and 9 bases, there was a span of 8 bases. The CDR3 covers 12 residues. CDR3 in amino acids: CASSERGGPQHF. In nucleotides, the CDR3 is TGTGCCAGCAGTGAACGGGGTGGGCCCCAGCATTTT.

The chain employs TRBV6-6 and TRBJ1-6, with TRBD1 identical over 8 bases. J was trimmed by 10 bases and V by 5 bases; bases with no gene match: 10. This CDR3 comprises 15 residues. Germline V lookup: CDR1 MNHNY, CDR2 SVGAGI (reference sequence). The CDR3 region has the DNA TGTGCCAGCAGTACCCGGACAGGGATAAGGTCACCCCTCCACTTT. Protein sequence: CASSTRTGIRSPLHF.

This chain links TRBV10-3 with TRBJ2-7; TRBD2 matches 16 bases. This CDR3 spans 15 amino acids. Germline CDR1 and CDR2: ENHRY and SYGVKD. Trimming took 6 bases from V and 2 from J; bases not matched to a gene: 1. CDR3 protein: CAIRGTSGGAYEQYF. CDR3 nucleotide sequence: TGTGCCATCAGAGGGACTAGCGGGGGGGCCTACGAGCAGTACTTC.

The chain is built from TRBV5-1 and TRBJ2-1, with 10 positions matching TRBD2. The CDR3 sequence is 13 residues long. Germline CDR1 and CDR2: SGHRS and YFSETQ. After removal of 3 bases from V and 7 bases from J, the junction contained 1 base not matched to a gene. In DNA, the CDR3 is TGCGCCAGCAGCTATAGCGGGGGGAATGAGCAGTTCTTC. It is translated as CASSYSGGNEQFF.

The V gene is TRBV6-6, the J gene TRBJ1-6; no definite D call. Trimming stripped 6 bases from V and 14 bases from J, with 20 bases between. Germline assignment: CDR1 MNHNY and CDR2 SVGAGI (reference sequence). The CDR3 length is 14 residues. CDR3 in amino acids: CASRTTEPTSALHF. Written as DNA, the CDR3 is TGTGCCAGCAGGACGACGGAACCCACCTCAGCCCTCCACTTT.

This clone was counted once. J is TRBJ2-2 and V is TRBV7-3; possibly TRBD1 or TRBD2 for D (6 bases each). Trimming took 1 base from V and 4 from J, leaving 13 bases between them. CDR3 length: 16 residues. Germline V gene lookup returns CDR1 SGHTA and CDR2 FQGTGA. The CDR3 DNA follows: TGTGCCAGCAGCTTAAACAGGGCGGGGAGCACCGGGGAGCTGTTTTTT. Translating gives CASSLNRAGSTGELFF. Together with reference TRBV7-3 and TRBJ2-2, the CDR3 gives the full variable domain: GAGVSQTPSNKVTEKGKYVELRCDPISGHTALYWYRQSLGQGPEFLIYFQGTGAADDSGLPNDRFFAVRPEGSVSTLKIQRTERGDSAVYLCASSLNRAGSTGELFFGEGSRLTVL.

DNA for the CDR3: TGCGCCAGCAGCTGGGACAGGGAACTCTACGAGCAGTACTTC. This sequence encodes CASSWDRELYEQYF. This chain links TRBV5-1 with TRBJ2-7, with 9 bases fitting TRBD1. The germline gives CDR1 SGHRS, CDR2 YFSETQ. J was trimmed by 3 bases and V by 3 bases; bases with no gene match: 4. The CDR3 loop spans 14 amino acids. Combining the CDR3 with reference TRBV5-1 and TRBJ2-7 gives the whole variable domain KAGVTQTPRYLIKTRGQQVTLSCSPISGHRSVSWYQQTPGQGLQFLFEYFSETQRNKGNFPGRFSGRQFSNSRSEMNVSTLELGDSALYLCASSWDRELYEQYFGPGTRLTVT.

The V and J genes are TRBV13 and TRBJ1-2; D remains ambiguous. Trimming removed 1 base at V and 4 bases at J, with 16 bases between. CDR1 is PRHDT, CDR2 FYEKMQ, per germline (reference sequence). This CDR3 is 16 amino acids long. CDR3 residues: CASSLAARLQRYGYTF. The DNA of the CDR3 is TGTGCCAGCAGCTTAGCTGCGCGGCTCCAACGCTATGGCTACACCTTC.

This clone came up once. The chain has TRBV7-3 and TRBJ2-3; the D is unclear. The CDR3 is 15 amino acids. The V and J ends lost 5 bases and 1 base respectively, with 13 bases between them. CDR1 and CDR2 from the germline V gene are SGHTA and FQGTGA. CDR3 sequence reads: CASSQMGGGTDTQYF. The CDR3 nucleotides read TGTGCCAGCAGCCAAATGGGCGGCGGCACAGATACGCAGTATTTT.

This chain uses TRBV7-2 with TRBJ2-3, with 10 bases aligning to TRBD2. The CDR3 runs 14 residues. After removal of 5 bases from V and 3 bases from J, the junction contained 2 bases not matched to a gene. From germline, CDR1 is SGHTA and CDR2 FQGNSA. The DNA for the CDR3 is TGTGCCAGCAGCCAGGGACTAGCGACAGATACGCAGTATTTT. It translates to CASSQGLATDTQYF.

This clone has only one observation. This chain uses TRBV6-5 with TRBJ2-7; maybe TRBD2 (7 bases). CDR1 MNHEY and CDR2 SVGAGI come from the germline V gene. V was pared by 7 bases and J by 0 bases, with 16 bases between. The CDR3 runs to 15 residues. The CDR3 DNA follows: TGTGCCAGCACCCGGGCCGCGGGGGCCTCCTACGAGCAGTACTTC. Residues: CASTRAAGASYEQYF.

This chain connects TRBV6-6 to TRBJ2-2; weak D call: TRBD2 (5 bases). The V gene's germline CDR1 is MNHNY and CDR2 SVGAGI (reference sequence). The V end was cut by 2 bases, the J end by 0 bases, with 7 bases between. The CDR3 extends over 15 amino acids. Written as DNA, the CDR3 is TGTGCCAGCAGTTACGTCGGGACGAACACCGGGGAGCTGTTTTTT. Protein: CASSYVGTNTGELFF.

The chain uses TRBV9 and TRBJ2-7; possibly TRBD1 for D (6 bases). Trimming pared 2 bases from V and 1 base from J, leaving 10 bases between. The CDR3 loop spans 14 amino acids. CDR1 and CDR2 from the germline V gene are SGDLS and YYNGEE. As DNA, the CDR3 is TGTGCCAGCAGCGTCGAGGGGACATCCTACGAGCAGTACTTC. Its translation is CASSVEGTSYEQYF.

J is TRBJ2-1 and V is TRBV18, with 12 bases aligning to TRBD2. Germline V gene lookup returns CDR1 KGHSH and CDR2 LQKENI. The ends lost 6 bases at V and 5 bases at J; junction bases unmatched: 5. The CDR3 contains 15 residues. CDR3 sequence (DNA): TGTGCCAGCTCGCCGACTAGCGGGGGTCACAATGAGCAGTTCTTC. Protein: CASSPTSGGHNEQFF.

The chain joins TRBV5-1 to TRBJ2-5; D may be TRBD1 or TRBD2 (6 bases each). The V end lost 7 bases, the J end lost 5 bases, and 15 bases lay between the germline ends. The CDR3 length is 13 residues. The germline V gene has CDR1 SGHRS and CDR2 YFSETQ. The CDR3 sequence is CASGKGDSETQYF. CDR3 bases: TGCGCCAGCGGGAAGGGGGACTCGGAGACCCAGTACTTC.